The clone carrying this TCR beta chain was seen only a few times. The antigen remains undetermined. The V end lost 0 bases, the J end lost 2 bases, and 13 bases lay between the germline ends. There are 16 residues in the CDR3. CDR1 is SGHNT and CDR2 is YYREEE in the germline V gene (reference sequence). These data originate in a study of early T cells in non-severe SARS-CoV-2 infection. On the study more broadly: The chains were unpaired, and the sequenced material was bulk RNA from unsorted whole blood.

Attachment of unique molecular identifiers to individual cDNA molecules was performed. TCRdb re-called the 5' RACE reads with MiXCR, one entry per CDR3 protein. The table lists roughly 110,000 distinct CDR3 sequences, roughly 10% of them singletons. Study results and caveats: VDJdb matching skewed toward anti-spike CD8 responses, missing private and CD4 specificities.

Sequenced sample: whole blood. The TCR was taken from an adult who was a healthcare worker with PCR-confirmed SARS-CoV-2 infection or an uninfected control (not recorded which). The chain combines TRBV5-4 with TRBJ2-3; D perhaps matches TRBD2 (6 bases). In nucleotides, the CDR3 is TGTGCCAGCAGCTTGGCCGGGGAGCGGGCCACAGATACGCAGTATTTT. Amino acid sequence: CASSLAGERATDTQYF.